This T cell receptor (beta chain) was recorded in a study of blood T cell repertoires in COVID-19. Whole-study context: Samples taken during acute and convalescent COVID-19 were collected in the United States, Italy and Spain. PBMCs, B-cell-depleted T cells, or T cells provided the cDNA or gDNA that made up the material.

The assay was immunoSEQ multiplex PCR, and TCRdb's table has in-frame clones only and misses some. Counted here are around 220,000 clones, 75% to 95% occurring once; the ten biggest clones make up approximately 2%. The sample holds one count of this clone. Germline-derived CDR1 and CDR2 are SGDLS and YYNGEE. The CDR3 is 18 amino acids. Losses at the gene ends were 3 bases for V and 3 bases for J; bases not matched to a gene: 14. The rearrangement links TRBV9 to TRBJ1-1; 10 bases are a match to TRBD1. This receptor was obtained from a woman aged 18-29 years who had recovered from COVID-19. Sequenced material: PBMCs or T cells enriched from blood (not recorded which). CDR3 amino acids: CASSAFPGQGRGYTEAFF. In DNA form, the CDR3 reads TGTGCCAGCAGCGCCTTTCCGGGACAGGGGCGGGGATACACTGAAGCTTTCTTT.